This TCR beta chain was obtained from a study of cytomegalovirus exposure and HLA in healthy donors. Study-wide background: Around 180 million T cells yielded some 120 million unique TCR beta sequences in earlier analysis. Early on, a data release was issued that held about 85 million unique TCRs from HLA-typed donors. Study outcomes and limitations: Later on, analysis showed that most CMV-associated TCR beta chains appeared to be HLA-restricted. Sequence variants that were highly shared formed a cluster that was likely a sequencing artifact.

The PCR was carried out with 60 Vbeta primers and 13 Jbeta primers. The data were produced by immunoSEQ multiplex PCR, yet TCRdb's version contains in-frame clones alone and is incomplete. The sample holds 130,000 or so clones; around four fifths are singletons and the top ten take roughly 5.5%. Notes on this clone: Antigen unknown.

The sequence was obtained from a man aged 25 to 40 in good health and CMV-seronegative. Source material: PBMCs.

This CDR3 reads CASSVYNQPQHF. The CDR3 bases are TGCGCCAGCAGTGTGTATAATCAGCCCCAGCATTTT. The chain carries TRBV10-2 and TRBJ1-5; no clear D gene. Germline V lookup: CDR1 WSHSY, CDR2 SAAADI. Trimming shortened V by 4 bases and J by 4 bases, and 5 bases separated the two germline ends. The CDR3 contains 12 residues.